The 9 T cell receptor beta chains below were found in one sample sequenced in a study of T-cell memory formation after mild COVID-19. TCRdb used MiXCR to reprocess the 5' RACE reads, holding one entry per CDR3 protein. The sample lists under 35,000 distinct CDR3 sequences; 16% were seen once. The sequenced sample consisted of PBMCs or a T cell subset sorted from them (not recorded which). These receptor sequences come from an adult who had mild COVID-19 (a few samples of this study predate the infection). Cell type and time point are not known.

This clonotype has a count of ten or more. This chain connects TRBV6-5 to TRBJ2-5; TRBD1 matches 8 bases. CDR1 and CDR2 (germline): MNHEY, SVGAGI. This CDR3 has 17 amino acids. Trimming took 2 bases from V and 1 from J; bases not matched to a gene: 9. CDR3 nucleotide sequence: TGTGCCAGCAGTTACGAGTACCGGGACAGGAGCCAAGAGACCCAGTACTTC. Protein sequence: CASSYEYRDRSQETQYF.

On this clonotype itself: It may be a read error: a sequence one base away is much more abundant. This chain joins TRBV5-1 and TRBJ1-2, with TRBD1 matching over 10 bases. This CDR3 spans 15 amino acids. Germline V gene lookup returns CDR1 SGHRS and CDR2 YFSETQ. V lost 7 bases and J lost 9; bases outside the gene matches: 15. The CDR3 nucleotides read TGCGCCAGCGGCCCCAGACAGGGGGCAGGGTATTGCTACACCTTC. Residues: CASGPRQGAGYCYTF.

This clonotype appeared many times. The CDR3 DNA sequence: TGTGCCAGTAGTTTCCCCGGCCAAGAGACCCAGTACTTC. Translating gives CASSFPGQETQYF. V and J are TRBV19 and TRBJ2-5; no firm D call. Germline CDR1 LNHDA, CDR2 SQIVND (reference sequence). The V end was cut by 5 bases, the J end by 1 base, with 8 bases between. The CDR3 is 13 residues long.

The gene calls are TRBV30 and TRBJ1-2; TRBD1 agrees at 7 bases. J gave up 8 bases and V 3 bases, and 9 bases lay outside the gene matches. CDR1 is GTSNPN and CDR2 is SVGIG in the germline V gene (reference sequence). The CDR3 loop spans 13 amino acids. CDR3 amino acids: CAWSATGADGYTF. CDR3 sequence (DNA): TGTGCCTGGAGCGCTACAGGGGCTGACGGCTACACCTTC.

This clonotype was counted at least ten times. This chain joins TRBV3-1 and TRBJ2-1; D remains unclear. The CDR3 covers 13 residues. The V and J ends lost 1 base and 3 bases respectively, with 4 bases between them. CDR1 is LGHDT and CDR2 is YNNKEL in the germline V gene (reference sequence). The CDR3 DNA sequence: TGTGCCAGCAGCCAAGTCCTCTACAATGAGCAGTTCTTC. It encodes CASSQVLYNEQFF.

In its sample, this clonotype was seen many times. The chain carries TRBV5-6 and TRBJ2-3; unclear D gene. The germline CDR1 and CDR2 sequences are SGHDT and YYEEEE. The V gene lost 2 bases and the J gene lost 4 bases, with 11 bases spanning the gap. This CDR3 comprises 14 residues. CDR3 residues: CASSFISLADTQYF. In nucleotides, the CDR3 is TGTGCCAGCAGCTTTATTTCTCTGGCAGATACGCAGTATTTT.

The chain carries TRBV19 and TRBJ2-3; tentative D call: TRBD1 (6 bases). The germline V and J ends were trimmed by 5 bases and 6 bases, with 12 bases remaining between them. Looked up from germline, CDR1 is LNHDA and CDR2 is SQIVND (reference sequence). The CDR3 is 13 residues long. This chain's CDR3 is CASSPTGLDTQYF. CDR3 DNA: TGTGCCAGTAGTCCCACAGGGTTGGATACGCAGTATTTT.

The V and J genes are TRBV7-6 and TRBJ1-2; a possible D gene is TRBD1 (6 bases). CDR1 is SGHVS, CDR2 FNYEAQ, per germline. This CDR3 has 13 amino acids. Trimming pared 4 bases from V and 4 bases from J, leaving 10 bases between. The CDR3 loop reads CASSSGGPYGYTF. The CDR3 nucleotides are TGTGCCAGCAGCTCTGGGGGGCCCTATGGCTACACCTTC.

This clonotype was observed at least ten times. The chain links TRBV5-6 to TRBJ2-7; D unclear. The CDR3 is 13 amino acids. Deletions cut 4 bases from V and 2 bases from J, with 10 bases between. Per germline, CDR1 SGHDT and CDR2 YYEEEE. CDR3 DNA sequence: TGTGCCAGCAGCGCACCTGGGCCCTACGAGCAGTACTTC. It is translated as CASSAPGPYEQYF.